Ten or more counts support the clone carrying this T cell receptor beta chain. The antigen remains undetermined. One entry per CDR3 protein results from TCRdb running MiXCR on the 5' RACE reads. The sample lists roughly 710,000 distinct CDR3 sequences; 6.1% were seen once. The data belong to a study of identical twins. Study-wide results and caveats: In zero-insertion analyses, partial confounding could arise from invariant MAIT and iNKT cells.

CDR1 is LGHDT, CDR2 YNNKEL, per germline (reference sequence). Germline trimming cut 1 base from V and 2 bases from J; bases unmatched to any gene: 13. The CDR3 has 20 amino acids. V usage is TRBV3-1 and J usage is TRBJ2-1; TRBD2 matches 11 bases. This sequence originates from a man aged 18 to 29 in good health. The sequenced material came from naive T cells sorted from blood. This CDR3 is CASSQGIGGLAALTYNEQFF. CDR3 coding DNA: TGTGCCAGCAGCCAAGGGATAGGGGGACTAGCGGCCCTAACCTACAATGAGCAGTTCTTC.